The entry that follows covers one TCR beta chain sequence. This sample is drawn from a study of cytomegalovirus exposure and HLA in healthy donors. In germline, CDR1 is SEHNR, CDR2 FQNEAQ (reference sequence). Trimming removed 5 bases from V and 2 bases from J; junction bases left unmatched: 4. This CDR3 comprises 14 residues. Profiled with immunoSEQ multiplex PCR; TCRdb holds only in-frame clones, not every one. The data contain 300,000 or so clones, 88% of them seen just once; the ten biggest clones take up roughly 0.88%. The chain joins TRBV7-9 to TRBJ1-1, with 8 bases fitting TRBD1. The sequence derives from a man aged 25 to 40 in good health and CMV-seronegative. Sequenced material: PBMCs. This chain's CDR3 is CASSPTGVNTEAFF. The CDR3, as DNA: TGTGCCAGCAGCCCGACAGGGGTTAACACTGAAGCTTTCTTT.